This entry describes one T cell receptor beta chain. What antigen it recognizes has not been identified. Base qualities are missing; no much larger clone stands one base away. Whole blood was collected in K2EDTA tubes by collaborating institutions according to the institutions' own protocols. For TCRbeta analysis, collaborator samples were shipped as frozen whole blood, as isolated PBMCs, or as DNA extracted from either sample type. At the junction V is shortened by 8 bases and J by 8 bases, with 18 bases in between. In the germline V gene (reference sequence), CDR1 corresponds to LGHDT and CDR2 to YNNKEL. The CDR3, from cysteine to phenylalanine, totals 14 residues. Only the CDR3 DNA is retained, 42 bases long and in frame from the first base. TCRbeta CDR3 regions were amplified from genomic DNA using the immunoSEQ Assay, a bias-controlled multiplex PCR. In the original analysis: The number of nucleated cells in each sample was estimated by amplification of reference gene primers within the assay. To quantify the absolute abundance of each unique TCRbeta CDR3 rearrangement, sequence reads were collapsed and filtered. For each sample, productive Simpson clonality was calculated as the square root of Simpson's diversity index over productive rearrangements. Entries here come from immuneACCESS through TCRdb and include only in-frame sequences with V and J called. Some clones fail to appear in such tables; in the studies checked, an unresolved V gene covers under half of the shortfall, and the cause of the remainder is unknown. The DNA gave D and trimming, while V, J and clone size come from that table. The sample records hundreds of thousands of clones, 81% of which are singletons. About 8% of the sample goes to the ten largest clones.

These data belong to a study of blood T cell repertoires in COVID-19 (dated by TCRdb to between 2020 and 2021). In terms of the full investigation: Samples covering the acute and convalescent phases of COVID-19 were provided by collaborators in the United States, Italy and Spain. The prospective study material was composed of cDNA or gDNA derived from T cells, B-cell-depleted T cells, or PBMCs. The dataset comprised deeply sampled blood TCRbeta repertoires from subjects exposed to, actively infected with, or recovered from COVID-19. A freely available public database, intended as a resource for researchers studying the immune response to SARS-CoV-2, is where the repertoires were released. The samples were drawn from the first 160 participants of the ongoing ImmuneRACE study and from 1,200 or so subjects provided by 6 global collaborators. Nearly every sample came with metadata listing a de-identified subject ID, COVID-19 status, age in years and sex. Where available, HLA class I and class II types were obtained from metadata supplied by the sample provider rather than from assay-based typing.

What the authors observed across the whole study: The amount of clinical and demographic metadata varied by source and participant and was provided uncurated.

Material: peripheral blood. The rearrangement combines TRBV3-1 (or the pseudogene TRBV3-2) with TRBJ1-4; the D gene cannot be resolved reliably. The sequence was collected from a woman of 80 years or more with acute or convalescent COVID-19. The DNA is as follows: TGTGCCAGCCAAGATGGCCTTTTGAAGGAAAAACTGTTTTTT. Its translation is CASQDGLLKEKLFF.